This T cell receptor (beta chain) was identified during a study of T cell responses to AZD1222 COVID-19 vaccine. This table comes from immunoSEQ multiplex PCR, and its TCRdb copy is limited to in-frame clones, with some not included. The top ten hold around 1.5% of the sample, which has 200,000 to 250,000 clones, less than 95% seen once. The length of the CDR3 is 15 residues. From germline, CDR1 is MGHRA and CDR2 YSYEKL. V was pared by 1 base and J by 1 base, with 10 bases between. The TCR originated in an adult who received the MenACWY meningococcal vaccine as a control. The source material was peripheral blood, sampled 28 days after the second dose of the MenACWY control vaccine. This chain joins TRBV4-1 and TRBJ1-1; D not resolved. CDR3 sequence: CASSQVPNPNTEAFF. The CDR3 DNA reads TGCGCCAGCAGCCAAGTTCCCAATCCGAACACTGAAGCTTTCTTT.